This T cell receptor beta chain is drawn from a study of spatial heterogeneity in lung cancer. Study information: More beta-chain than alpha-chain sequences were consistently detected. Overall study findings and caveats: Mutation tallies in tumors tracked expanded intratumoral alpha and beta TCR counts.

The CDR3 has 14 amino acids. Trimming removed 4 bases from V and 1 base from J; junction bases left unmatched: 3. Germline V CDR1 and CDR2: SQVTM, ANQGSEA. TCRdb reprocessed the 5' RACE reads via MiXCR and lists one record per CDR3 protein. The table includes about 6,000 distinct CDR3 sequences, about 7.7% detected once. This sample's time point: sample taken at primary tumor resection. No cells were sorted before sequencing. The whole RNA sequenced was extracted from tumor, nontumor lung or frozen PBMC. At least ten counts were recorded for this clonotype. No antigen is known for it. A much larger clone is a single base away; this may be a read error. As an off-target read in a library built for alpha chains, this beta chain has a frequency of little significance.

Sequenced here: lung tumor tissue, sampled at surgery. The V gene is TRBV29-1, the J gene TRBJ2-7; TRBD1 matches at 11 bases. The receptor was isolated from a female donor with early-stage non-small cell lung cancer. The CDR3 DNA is TGCAGCGTTGTCGGGACAGGGGGATCCTACGAGCAGTACTTC. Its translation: CSVVGTGGSYEQYF.